Sequencing of this T cell receptor (beta chain) was carried out in a study of PD-1 blockade in classical Hodgkin lymphoma. This clone was detected only once. Its antigen is not known. The method was immunoSEQ multiplex PCR; TCRdb's version includes in-frame clones alone and lacks a portion of them. The sample gives over 50,000 clones, over 75% of which show up once; 15% to 20% is in the top ten. Overall study findings and caveats: Sources of repertoire differences remain undefined, possibly disease activity or prior therapy. After ASCT, patients who started nivolumab under 1 year later were excluded.

Looked up from germline, CDR1 is SGHNT and CDR2 is YYREEE (reference sequence). Unmatched junction bases numbered 8, after V lost 4 bases and J lost 5 bases. This CDR3 is built from 16 residues. Each patient's relapse followed autologous stem cell transplantation, and brentuximab vedotin exposure varied. This chain links TRBV5-4 with TRBJ2-2; 10 bases line up with TRBD2. This receptor was taken from a human donor with classical Hodgkin lymphoma. The sample here was peripheral blood mononuclear cells (PBMCs), taken at baseline. CDR3 in amino acids: CASSRPLAGETGELFF. The CDR3 DNA reads TGTGCCAGCAGCCGACCGCTAGCGGGAGAAACCGGGGAGCTGTTTTTT.